Shown below are 7 T cell receptor beta chains from a single sample sequenced in a study of blood T cell repertoires in COVID-19. Libraries were prepared by immunoSEQ multiplex PCR; TCRdb keeps only in-frame clonotypes and omits some of them. The table lists about 440,000 clones, 70% to 90% of them singletons. Sequences were obtained from PBMCs or T cells enriched from blood (not recorded which). The receptors come from a young woman with acute COVID-19.

V is TRBV6-2 or TRBV6-3 and J is TRBJ1-2, with D possibly TRBD1 on 6 matching bases. The CDR3 has 14 residues. Germline V lookup: CDR1 MNHEY, CDR2 SVGEGT. Trimming pared 2 bases from V and 5 bases from J, leaving 12 bases between. CDR3 sequence reads: CASSYPQGIYGYTF. Written as DNA, the CDR3 is TGTGCCAGCAGTTACCCCCAGGGGATATATGGCTACACCTTC.

The V gene is TRBV10-1, the J gene TRBJ2-7; D possibly corresponds to TRBD1 (5 bases). From germline, CDR1 is WNHNN and CDR2 SYGVQD (reference sequence). The V gene lost 3 bases and the J gene lost 7 bases, with 16 bases spanning the gap. This CDR3 has 14 amino acids. The CDR3 is CASSDGQGIWEQYF. CDR3 nucleotide sequence: TGCGCCAGCAGTGATGGGCAGGGAATTTGGGAGCAGTACTTC.

The chain carries TRBV9 and TRBJ2-7; D is perhaps TRBD2 (5 bases). Germline values: CDR1 SGDLS, CDR2 YYNGEE. V dropped 3 bases and J dropped 6 bases, with 19 bases sitting between them. The CDR3 spans 15 residues. DNA of the CDR3: TGTGCCAGCAGCGATCATGGGAGAAGAACGGGCGAGCAGTACTTC. Translation: CASSDHGRRTGEQYF.

The gene calls are TRBV4-1 and TRBJ2-3; the match to TRBD2 covers 10 bases. CDR1 MGHRA and CDR2 YSYEKL come from the germline V gene. V was clipped by 1 base and J by 4 bases; unmatched bases: 5. This CDR3 has 16 amino acids. CDR3 coding DNA: TGCGCCAGCAGCCAAGGAAGCGGGGGGGCCGCAGATACGCAGTATTTT. This gives the protein CASSQGSGGAADTQYF.

CDR3 in DNA: TGTGCCAGCACCCCCTTGGGACTTCCAAATGAGCAGTTCTTC. It encodes CASTPLGLPNEQFF. The J gene is TRBJ2-1, the V gene TRBV28; possible D gene TRBD2, 6 bases. Germline CDR1 is MDHEN and CDR2 is SYDVKM. V lost 7 bases and J lost 7, with 17 bases in between. This CDR3 has 14 residues.

The V gene is TRBV5-4, the J gene TRBJ2-7; 7 nucleotides agree with TRBD1. Germline V gene lookup returns CDR1 SGHNT and CDR2 YYREEE (reference sequence). The CDR3 contains 14 residues. With V trimmed by 5 bases and J by 0 bases, 5 bases remained unmatched. This CDR3 is CASRGRDSSYEQYF. For the CDR3, the DNA is TGTGCCAGCAGGGGCCGGGACAGCTCCTACGAGCAGTACTTC.

This clone was observed a single time. CDR3 region: CASSSSGSTNEQFF. For the CDR3, the DNA is TGTGCCAGCAGCTCTAGCGGGAGTACGAATGAGCAGTTCTTC. The rearrangement joins TRBV7-9 to TRBJ2-1; 10 bases are shared with TRBD2. V shed 4 bases, J shed 7 bases, and the junction held 4 bases outside the gene matches. Per the germline V gene, CDR1 is SEHNR and CDR2 is FQNEAQ (reference sequence). The CDR3 contains 14 residues.